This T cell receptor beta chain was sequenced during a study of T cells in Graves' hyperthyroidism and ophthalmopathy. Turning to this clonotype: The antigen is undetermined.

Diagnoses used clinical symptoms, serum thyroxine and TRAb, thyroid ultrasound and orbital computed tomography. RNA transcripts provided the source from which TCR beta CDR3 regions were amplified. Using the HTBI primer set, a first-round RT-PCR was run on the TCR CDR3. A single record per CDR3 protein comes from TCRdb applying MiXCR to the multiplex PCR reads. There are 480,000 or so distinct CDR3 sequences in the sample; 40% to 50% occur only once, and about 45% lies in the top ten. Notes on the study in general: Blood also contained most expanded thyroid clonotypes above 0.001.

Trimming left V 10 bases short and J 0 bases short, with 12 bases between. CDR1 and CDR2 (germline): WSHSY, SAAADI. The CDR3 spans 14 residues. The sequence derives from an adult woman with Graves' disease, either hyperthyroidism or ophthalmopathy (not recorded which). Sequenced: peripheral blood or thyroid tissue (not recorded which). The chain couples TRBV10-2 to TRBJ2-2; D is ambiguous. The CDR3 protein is CATLRGANTGELFF. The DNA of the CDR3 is TGCGCCACCCTTCGAGGTGCGAACACCGGGGAGCTGTTTTTT.